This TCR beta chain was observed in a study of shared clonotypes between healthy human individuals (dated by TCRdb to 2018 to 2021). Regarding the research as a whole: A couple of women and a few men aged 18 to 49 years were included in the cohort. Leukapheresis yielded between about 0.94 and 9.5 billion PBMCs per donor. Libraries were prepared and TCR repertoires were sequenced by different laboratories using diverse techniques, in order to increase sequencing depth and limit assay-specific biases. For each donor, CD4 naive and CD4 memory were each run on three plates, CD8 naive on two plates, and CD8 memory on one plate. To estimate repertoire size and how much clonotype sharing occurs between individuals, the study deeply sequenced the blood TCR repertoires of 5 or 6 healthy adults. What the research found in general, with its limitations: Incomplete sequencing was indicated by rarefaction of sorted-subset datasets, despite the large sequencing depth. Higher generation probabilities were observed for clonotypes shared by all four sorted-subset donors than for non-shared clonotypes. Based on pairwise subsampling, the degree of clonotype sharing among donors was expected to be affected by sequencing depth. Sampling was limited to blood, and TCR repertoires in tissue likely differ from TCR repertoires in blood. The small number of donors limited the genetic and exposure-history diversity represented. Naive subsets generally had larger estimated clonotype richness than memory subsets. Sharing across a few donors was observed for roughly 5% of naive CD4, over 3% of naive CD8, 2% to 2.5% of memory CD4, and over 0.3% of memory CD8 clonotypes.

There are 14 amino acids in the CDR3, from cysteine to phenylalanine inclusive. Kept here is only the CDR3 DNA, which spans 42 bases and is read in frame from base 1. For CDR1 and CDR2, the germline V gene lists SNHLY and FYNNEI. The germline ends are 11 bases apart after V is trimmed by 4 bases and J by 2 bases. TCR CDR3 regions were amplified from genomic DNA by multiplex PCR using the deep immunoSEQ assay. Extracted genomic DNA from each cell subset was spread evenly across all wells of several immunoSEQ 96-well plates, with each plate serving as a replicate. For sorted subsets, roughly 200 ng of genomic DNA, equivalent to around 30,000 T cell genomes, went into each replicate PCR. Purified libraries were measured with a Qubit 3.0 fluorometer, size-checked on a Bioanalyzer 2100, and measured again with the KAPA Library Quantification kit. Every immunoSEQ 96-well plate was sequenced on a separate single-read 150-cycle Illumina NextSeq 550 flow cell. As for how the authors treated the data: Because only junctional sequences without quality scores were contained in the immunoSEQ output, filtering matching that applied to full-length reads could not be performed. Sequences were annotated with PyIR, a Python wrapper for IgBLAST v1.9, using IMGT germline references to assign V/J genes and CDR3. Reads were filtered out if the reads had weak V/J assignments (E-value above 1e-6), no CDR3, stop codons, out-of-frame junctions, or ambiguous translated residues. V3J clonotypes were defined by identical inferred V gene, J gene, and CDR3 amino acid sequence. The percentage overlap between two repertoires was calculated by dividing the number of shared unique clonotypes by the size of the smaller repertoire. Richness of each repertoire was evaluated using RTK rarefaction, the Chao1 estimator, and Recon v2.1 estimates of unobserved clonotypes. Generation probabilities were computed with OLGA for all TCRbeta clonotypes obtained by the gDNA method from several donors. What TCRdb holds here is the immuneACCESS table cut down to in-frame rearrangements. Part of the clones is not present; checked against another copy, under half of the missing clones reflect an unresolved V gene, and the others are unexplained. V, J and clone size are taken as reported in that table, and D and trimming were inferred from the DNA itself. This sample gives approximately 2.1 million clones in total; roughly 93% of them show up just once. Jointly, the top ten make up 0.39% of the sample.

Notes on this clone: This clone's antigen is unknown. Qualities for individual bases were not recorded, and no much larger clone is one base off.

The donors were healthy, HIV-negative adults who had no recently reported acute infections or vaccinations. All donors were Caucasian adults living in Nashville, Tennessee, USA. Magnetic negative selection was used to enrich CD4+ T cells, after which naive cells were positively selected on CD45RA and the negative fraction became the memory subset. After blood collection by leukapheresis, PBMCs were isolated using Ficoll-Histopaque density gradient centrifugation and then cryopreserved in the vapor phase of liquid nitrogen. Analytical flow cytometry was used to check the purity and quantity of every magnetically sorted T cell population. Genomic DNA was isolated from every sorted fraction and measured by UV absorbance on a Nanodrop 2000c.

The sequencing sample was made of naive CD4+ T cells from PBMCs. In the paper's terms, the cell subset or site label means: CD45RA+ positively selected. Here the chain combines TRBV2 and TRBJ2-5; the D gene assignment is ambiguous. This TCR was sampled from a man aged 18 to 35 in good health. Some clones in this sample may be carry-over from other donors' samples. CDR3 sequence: CASSVLARQETQYF. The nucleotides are TGTGCCAGCAGTGTACTGGCCCGACAAGAGACCCAGTACTTC.